The clone carrying this T cell receptor (beta chain) was detected ten times or more. The target antigen is unknown. These data come from a study of T cells in Graves' hyperthyroidism and ophthalmopathy. Findings and limits, study-wide: Ophthalmopathy, as predicted by the model, came a median about seven months after the prediction. Blood shared most expanded thyroid clonotypes above 0.001.

Losses at the gene ends were 2 bases for V and 3 bases for J; bases not matched to a gene: 7. Germline V gives CDR1 SGHRS, CDR2 YFSETQ. The CDR3 consists of 17 residues. Criteria for exclusion of patients were uncontrolled infection, other autoimmune disease, pregnancy or lactation. Researchers took RNA transcripts and amplified the TCR beta CDR3 regions from them. Using the HTBI primer set, a first-round RT-PCR was run on the TCR CDR3. TCRdb reprocessed the multiplex PCR reads with MiXCR, giving one entry per CDR3 protein. The repertoire holds some 350,000 distinct CDR3 sequences, with over 12% as singletons.

The sequence was collected from a woman aged 55-69 years with Graves' ophthalmopathy. The sequenced material came from blood. The chain employs TRBV5-1 and TRBJ2-7; 14 bases fit TRBD2. This chain's CDR3 is CASSFSSGTSGSYEQYF. The CDR3 DNA sequence: TGCGCCAGCAGCTTCTCATCCGGGACTAGCGGGAGCTACGAGCAGTACTTC.